A single sample is the source of the 5 T cell receptor beta chains below, sequenced in a study of T cell responses to AZD1222 COVID-19 vaccine. Data came from immunoSEQ multiplex PCR; TCRdb stores just in-frame clones and leaves some out. Among 80,000 or so clones listed, approximately 85% were seen once. The specimen comprised peripheral blood, sampled 28 days after the second AZD1222 dose. These receptors were taken from an adult who received the AZD1222 COVID-19 vaccine.

This clone has only a few counts. The chain couples TRBV14 to TRBJ2-7; D assignment may be TRBD1 or TRBD2 (5 bases each). The CDR3 sequence is 12 residues long. The V end was cut by 4 bases, the J end by 6 bases, with 10 bases between. Germline values: CDR1 SGHDN, CDR2 FVKESK. The chain's CDR3 is CASSPGGTEQYF. DNA for the CDR3: TGTGCCAGCAGCCCTGGGGGAACCGAGCAGTACTTC.

The J gene is TRBJ2-7, the V gene TRBV29-1; 9 bases fit TRBD1. The CDR3 is made up of 14 amino acids. V trimming: 4 bases; J trimming: 2 bases; junction bases outside the gene matches: 6. Germline CDR1 reads SQVTM; CDR2 reads ANQGSEA. CDR3: CSVAATGGTYEQYF. The DNA of the CDR3 is TGCAGCGTTGCCGCGACAGGGGGTACCTACGAGCAGTACTTC.

This chain uses TRBV6-5 with TRBJ2-1; tentatively, D is TRBD2 (5 bases). The V end was cut by 5 bases, the J end by 7 bases, with 6 bases between. Germline CDR1 reads MNHEY; CDR2 reads SVGAGI. The CDR3 length is 11 residues. The CDR3 sequence is CASSRGNEQFF. The CDR3 DNA is TGTGCCAGCAGTCGAGGGAATGAGCAGTTCTTC.

The chain links TRBV5-1 to TRBJ1-2, with D possibly TRBD1 on 6 matching bases. The CDR3 is 14 amino acids. Germline V lookup: CDR1 SGHRS, CDR2 YFSETQ. V was shortened by 4 bases and J by 2 bases, with 12 bases between the two germline ends. The CDR3, as DNA: TGCGCCAGCAGCATACCGGGACAAAACTATGGCTACACCTTC. It yields the protein CASSIPGQNYGYTF.

This clone was counted only a few times. This chain joins TRBV10-3 and TRBJ2-1; D unclear. Looked up from germline, CDR1 is ENHRY and CDR2 is SYGVKD. The V gene lost 9 bases and the J gene lost 6 bases, with 18 bases spanning the gap. CDR3 size: 14 residues. The CDR3 here is CAIMTDPGSNEQFF. DNA of the CDR3: TGTGCCATTATGACTGATCCAGGTAGCAATGAGCAGTTCTTC.